Listed below are T cell receptor beta chains from one sample, sequenced in a study of OX40 agonist ivuxolimab in advanced cancers. Sequencing was performed with immunoSEQ multiplex PCR; in TCRdb, only in-frame clones are kept and a portion is missing. The profile shows 78,000 or so clones, approximately 85% of them singletons. Sequenced material: CD4+ or CD8+ T cells sorted from blood, taken in a trial of the OX40 agonist ivuxolimab. The receptor set was obtained from an adult with an advanced solid tumor such as melanoma, head and neck, liver or kidney cancer. The CDR3 runs from the conserved cysteine through the conserved F or W. The D gene is left open where the match is weak. The size field is filled for only some rows; it gives once, few, many or a size class.

d_call: -; j_call: TRBJ1-5; clone_size: -; v_call: TRBV28; cdr3_nt: TGTGCCAGCAGTTTATCACAACCGAATCAGCCCCAGCATTTT; cdr3_aa: CASSLSQPNQPQHF
d_call: -; j_call: TRBJ2-2; clone_size: -; v_call: TRBV19; cdr3_nt: TGTGCCAGTACCACGGGCAACACCGGGGAGCTGTTTTTT; cdr3_aa: CASTTGNTGELFF
d_call: -; j_call: TRBJ1-4; clone_size: once; v_call: TRBV25-1; cdr3_nt: TGTGCCAGCAGCAACTACCGAAGGGGCTCTAATGAAAAACTGTTTTTT; cdr3_aa: CASSNYRRGSNEKLFF
d_call: TRBD2; j_call: TRBJ2-1; clone_size: -; v_call: TRBV2; cdr3_nt: TGTGCCAGCTGGGGCGGGACTAGCGGGAGTACGGCCCTGGGGGAGCAGTTCTTC; cdr3_aa: CASWGGTSGSTALGEQFF
d_call: TRBD1; j_call: TRBJ2-5; clone_size: -; v_call: TRBV6-4; cdr3_nt: TGTGCCAGCAGTGACCCCCGGACAGGGTCAATGAGGGGGACCCAGTACTTC; cdr3_aa: CASSDPRTGSMRGTQYF
d_call: -; j_call: TRBJ1-2; clone_size: -; v_call: TRBV19; cdr3_nt: TGTGCCAGTAGTGTAGGCACGGGGATTAACTATGGCTACACCTTC; cdr3_aa: CASSVGTGINYGYTF
d_call: TRBD1; j_call: TRBJ1-2; clone_size: -; v_call: TRBV18; cdr3_nt: TGTGCCAGCTCACCGGAGACAGGGGATGGCTACACCTTC; cdr3_aa: CASSPETGDGYTF
d_call: -; j_call: TRBJ2-3; clone_size: -; v_call: TRBV6-1; cdr3_nt: TGTGCCAGCAGTGAAGATAATAGCCTACCTCTGTATAATACGCAGTATTTT; cdr3_aa: CASSEDNSLPLYNTQYF
d_call: -; j_call: TRBJ1-5; clone_size: once; v_call: TRBV6-5; cdr3_nt: TGTGCCAGCAGAGTCGGACAGTACAATCAGCCCCAGCATTTT; cdr3_aa: CASRVGQYNQPQHF
d_call: -; j_call: TRBJ2-2; clone_size: -; v_call: TRBV5-6; cdr3_nt: TGTGCCAGCAGCTTAGGGCTCGACACCGGGGAGCTGTTTTTT; cdr3_aa: CASSLGLDTGELFF
d_call: -; j_call: TRBJ1-5; clone_size: once; v_call: TRBV6-1; cdr3_nt: TGTGCCAGCAGCCTCGAGGCTTTCAGTCAGCCCCAGCATTTT; cdr3_aa: CASSLEAFSQPQHF
d_call: -; j_call: TRBJ2-7; clone_size: -; v_call: TRBV6-1; cdr3_nt: TGTGCCACCCGACAGCAGACCTCCTACGAGCAGTACTTC; cdr3_aa: CATRQQTSYEQYF
d_call: TRBD2; j_call: TRBJ2-3; clone_size: -; v_call: TRBV6-5; cdr3_nt: TGTGCCAGCAGGGTGGGGGGGTTTAGCACAGATACGCAGTATTTT; cdr3_aa: CASRVGGFSTDTQYF
d_call: TRBD2; j_call: TRBJ2-3; clone_size: -; v_call: TRBV4-1; cdr3_nt: TGCGCCAGCAGGGGCCTGGGACTAGACCGAAGCACAGATACGCAGTATTTT; cdr3_aa: CASRGLGLDRSTDTQYF
d_call: TRBD1; j_call: TRBJ2-5; clone_size: -; v_call: TRBV5-6; cdr3_nt: TGTGCCAGCAGCTTGGACAGGGGAGAGACCCAGTACTTC; cdr3_aa: CASSLDRGETQYF
d_call: -; j_call: TRBJ2-2; clone_size: -; v_call: TRBV7-7; cdr3_nt: TGTGCTAGCAGCTTAGGGCCGATCACCGGGGAGCTGTTTTTT; cdr3_aa: CASSLGPITGELFF
d_call: -; j_call: TRBJ2-3; clone_size: -; v_call: TRBV20-1; cdr3_nt: TGCAGTGCTACCCCAAGGGATACGCAGTATTTT; cdr3_aa: CSATPRDTQYF
d_call: -; j_call: TRBJ2-2; clone_size: -; v_call: TRBV14; cdr3_nt: TGTGCCAGCAGCCAAGTGTTCACCGGGGAGCTGTTTTTT; cdr3_aa: CASSQVFTGELFF
d_call: -; j_call: TRBJ2-1; clone_size: few; v_call: TRBV11-2; cdr3_nt: TGTGCCAGCAGCTTAGATTGGGTGGGAACAGGCAATGAGCAGTTCTTC; cdr3_aa: CASSLDWVGTGNEQFF
d_call: -; j_call: TRBJ2-5; clone_size: -; v_call: TRBV18; cdr3_nt: TGTGCCAGCTCACCCCCAGGGAGAGAAGAGACCCAGTACTTC; cdr3_aa: CASSPPGREETQYF